This TCR beta chain was identified during a study of vaccination and CD4 T cells after COVID-19. Study-wide findings and caveats: Convalescent patients displayed spike mono-reactivity in 304 of 307 vaccine-specific clones.

On this clonotype: Its antigen remains unidentified.

Germline V CDR1 and CDR2: KGHDR, SFDVKD. This CDR3 spans 13 amino acids. Between the trimmed V and J ends, which lost 1 base and 8 bases, there was a span of 10 bases. Described treatment: approximately 9-day PBMC culture with coronavirus spike peptide pools or control peptides (ViraFEST assay). ViraFEST used peptide pools to expand antigen-specific T cells and subsequently sequenced their TCRs. An Oncomine TCR Beta short-read assay was used to sequence the DNA from cultured CD4+ T cells. TCRdb reprocessed the PCR reads via MiXCR and lists one record per CDR3 protein. Of almost 20,000 distinct CDR3 sequences listed, 60% are singletons.

The V and J genes are TRBV24-1 and TRBJ1-2, with D unresolved. The sample in question was CD4+ T cells from blood, cultured in vitro, obtained after SARS-CoV-2 vaccination. This clonotype was sampled from a human donor who had recovered from COVID-19. DNA of the CDR3: TGTGCCACCAGTGATTTAGGGTACACGGGCTACACCTTC. It specifies CATSDLGYTGYTF.